One sample yielded the 8 T cell receptor beta chains listed below, sequenced in a study of technical replicates of blood from several donors. The method was immunoSEQ multiplex PCR; TCRdb's version includes in-frame clones alone and lacks a portion of them. The sample holds fewer than 90,000 clones; 94% are singletons and the top ten take more than 0.2%. Material: T cells isolated from PBMCs. The source is a human donor in good health.

The V gene is TRBV6-4, the J gene TRBJ2-1; 7 bases map to TRBD1. V lost 1 base and J lost 6; bases outside the gene matches: 9. The CDR3 totals 16 residues. Germline V gene lookup returns CDR1 MRHNA and CDR2 SNTAGT. CDR3 DNA sequence: TGTGCCAGCAGTGACTACAGGGGACGGCGCATCAATGAGCAGTTCTTC. Its protein product is CASSDYRGRRINEQFF.

The chain joins TRBV28 to TRBJ1-2, with D possibly being TRBD1 (5 bases). The CDR3 has 13 residues. Germline V lookup: CDR1 MDHEN, CDR2 SYDVKM. The germline V and J ends were trimmed by 7 bases and 0 bases, with 9 bases remaining between them. The CDR3 region is CASKGVSNYGYTF. For the CDR3, the DNA is TGTGCCAGCAAAGGGGTATCTAACTATGGCTACACCTTC.

This chain connects TRBV30 to TRBJ2-3; TRBD2 matches 8 bases. J lost 4 bases, V lost 3 bases, and 6 bases had no gene match. The CDR3 spans 14 residues. Per germline, CDR1 GTSNPN and CDR2 SVGIG (reference sequence). CDR3 sequence (DNA): TGTGCCTGGAGCTTAGCGGGGACACCAGATACGCAGTATTTT. Amino acids: CAWSLAGTPDTQYF.

The chain is built from TRBV4-1 and TRBJ2-1, with D maybe TRBD2 (6 bases). Between the trimmed V and J ends, which lost 1 base and 1 base, there was a span of 14 bases. Per germline, CDR1 MGHRA and CDR2 YSYEKL. This CDR3 is 17 amino acids long. DNA of the CDR3: TGCGCCAGCAGCCAAGCCGACGGGAGAAGGTCCTACAATGAGCAGTTCTTC. Protein: CASSQADGRRSYNEQFF.

CDR3 nucleotides: TGCGCCAGCAGCCCCCGGGGGGTGAACACTGAAGCTTTCTTT. Translated: CASSPRGVNTEAFF. J is TRBJ1-1 and V is TRBV4-1; a possible D gene is TRBD1 (5 bases). Trimming left V 4 bases short and J 0 bases short, with 9 bases between. The CDR3 loop spans 14 amino acids. Germline V lookup: CDR1 MGHRA, CDR2 YSYEKL.

J is TRBJ2-2 and V is TRBV30; the D gene is possibly TRBD2 (7 bases). This CDR3 spans 15 amino acids. The V end was cut by 0 bases, the J end by 6 bases, with 14 bases between. From germline, CDR1 is GTSNPN and CDR2 SVGIG (reference sequence). The CDR3 spells CAWSVAEGGPGELFF. The CDR3 DNA is TGTGCCTGGAGTGTGGCGGAGGGGGGGCCCGGGGAGCTGTTTTTT.

This clone was seen a single time. The V gene is TRBV19, the J gene TRBJ1-5; 8 bases agree with TRBD1. The V and J ends lost 7 bases and 7 bases, in that order; junction bases with no gene match: 15. The germline V gene encodes CDR1 LNHDA and CDR2 SQIVND (reference sequence). The CDR3 has 16 amino acids. The CDR3 sequence: CASTTKAGGLGQPQHF. In nucleotides, the CDR3 is TGTGCCAGTACCACTAAGGCAGGGGGCCTAGGGCAGCCCCAGCATTTT.

The chain carries TRBV6-5 and TRBJ2-1, with TRBD1 identical over 12 bases. The germline gives CDR1 MNHEY, CDR2 SVGAGI. V was pared by 3 bases and J by 7 bases, with 7 bases of the junction left unmatched. The CDR3 is made up of 16 amino acids. The CDR3 region is CASSYGGQGARNEQFF. The CDR3 nucleotides read TGTGCCAGCAGTTATGGGGGACAGGGGGCGAGGAATGAGCAGTTCTTC.